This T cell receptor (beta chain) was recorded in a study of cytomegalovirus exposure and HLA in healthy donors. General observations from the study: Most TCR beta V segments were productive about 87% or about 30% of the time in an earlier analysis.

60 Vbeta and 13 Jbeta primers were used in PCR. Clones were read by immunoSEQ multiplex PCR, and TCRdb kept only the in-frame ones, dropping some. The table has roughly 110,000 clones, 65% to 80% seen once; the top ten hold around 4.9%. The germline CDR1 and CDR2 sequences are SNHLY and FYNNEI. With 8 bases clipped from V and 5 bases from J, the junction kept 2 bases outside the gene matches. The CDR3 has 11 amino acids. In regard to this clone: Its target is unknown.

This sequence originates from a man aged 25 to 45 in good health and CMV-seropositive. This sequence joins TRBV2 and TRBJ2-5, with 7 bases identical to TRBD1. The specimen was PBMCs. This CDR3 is CASEQGETQYF. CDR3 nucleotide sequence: TGTGCCAGCGAACAGGGGGAGACCCAGTACTTC.